What follows is one TCR beta chain and its context. This clonotype was counted ten times or more. Its antigen is currently not known. No base qualities exist here, and no much larger clone lies one base off it. Patients with uncontrolled infections, other autoimmune diseases, pregnancy or lactation were excluded. Diagnoses were established on the basis of clinical symptoms, serum thyroxine and TRAb, thyroid ultrasound, and orbital computed tomography. Total RNA was extracted using Trizol reagent, and RNA quality was assessed on an Agilent 2100 Bioanalyzer. This specimen belongs to a study of T cells in Graves' hyperthyroidism and ophthalmopathy (dated by TCRdb to the late 2010s). Context from the whole study: To identify TCR V-J signatures that set the groups apart, the researchers used a discovery cohort of 90 to 100 patients, made up of 43 with Graves' ophthalmopathy and some 55 with stable Graves' hyperthyroidism. Prospective prediction of ophthalmopathy was tested in an independent validation cohort of some 19 hyperthyroidism patients and some 17 patients who later progressed to ophthalmopathy. For training and testing, the roughly 100 patients in the discovery cohort were randomly divided in a 7:3 ratio. The study also compared thyroid tissue and blood T-cell repertoires from five or six Graves' hyperthyroidism patients. After blood sampling, hyperthyroidism patients were treated with methimazole at a starting dose of 30 mg daily, and ophthalmopathy patients were treated with high-dose intravenous methylprednisolone. The paper reports TCR Vbeta CDR3 sequencing of some 140 peripheral blood samples: 43 ophthalmopathy, about 75 hyperthyroidism and around 17 progressor patients. General findings and caveats noted by the study authors: During validation, the model predicted progression to ophthalmopathy a median of about 5.9 months ahead of onset, with roughly 65% sensitivity and 72% to 85% specificity. Most expanded thyroid clonotypes (frequency above 0.001) were also detected in blood, suggesting blood repertoires may reflect thyroid immune responses. A 13 V-J signature model separated ophthalmopathy from stable hyperthyroidism, with 87.88% sensitivity and roughly 81% specificity in cross-validation and 80%/75% in testing. No statistical method was used to set the sample size in advance, and investigators knew the group allocation.

The TCR beta CDR3 regions were amplified from RNA transcripts. A first-round RT-PCR of the TCR CDR3 used the HTBI primer set with the Qiagen OneStep RT-PCR kit. A second multiplex PCR round built the libraries, followed by size selection and purification. Paired-end sequencing of the libraries was performed with 100 bp reads on an Illumina HiSeq2000. In the authors' own workflow: SOAPnuke was used to process the raw data, removing reads that contained adapters or uncalled bases, had a mean Phred below 15, or lacked an exact match to the constant primer or identifier. High-quality paired reads were merged with COPE v1.2.5, and unique nucleotide sequences were defined as clonotypes. MiTCR v1.1 was used to align clonotypes to the IMGT TRBV, TRBD and TRBJ reference segments. Only V-J combinations with frequency above 0.0001, covering about 99% of repertoires, were analysed. The TCS score was defined as F50 (clonal expansion) divided by E x V (chaos), with BLOSUM62-based TCRdist calculated between CDR3 peptides within each V-J. Welch's t-statistics and random forest reduced several hundred V-J features to under 15, which were used in a naive Bayes classifier (R e1071). The Morisita-Horn index was used to measure how similar the thyroid and blood repertoires were. Using fastp at Q25 and MiXCR, TCRdb reprocessed the public reads and kept productive beta chains. Every CDR3 protein is listed once, alongside the most common genes and DNA of its rows. These V and J calls are TCRdb output, not the study's own analysis. The sample table records roughly 510,000 distinct CDR3 sequences; about 46% of these occur just once. The ten largest clones capture around 47% of the sample.

V drops 1 base and J drops 8 bases, leaving 18 bases in between. CDR1 SGHRS and CDR2 YFSETQ were looked up in the germline V gene. Inclusive of the bounding cysteine and phenylalanine, the CDR3 is 15 residues long. Just the 45-base CDR3 DNA is kept, in frame starting at base 1. The sample comprised peripheral blood or thyroid tissue (not recorded which). The V gene is TRBV5-1 and the J gene is TRBJ1-1; the D gene is possibly TRBD1, with 6 bases matching. The receptor's source is an adult woman with Graves' disease, either hyperthyroidism or ophthalmopathy (not recorded which). The CDR3 region: CASSLQGQTGREAFF. The DNA sequence is given as TGCGCCAGCAGCTTGCAAGGACAGACTGGTAGAGAAGCTTTCTTT.